This T cell receptor beta chain emerged from a study of cytomegalovirus exposure and HLA in healthy donors. Broader study findings: TCR beta V segments were, for the most part, productive about 90% or about 30% of the time in an earlier analysis.

Sampled while nominally healthy, donors likely had unrecorded immune exposures. The PCR ran on 60 Vbeta and 13 Jbeta primers. The repertoire was sequenced with immunoSEQ multiplex PCR; TCRdb's copy has only in-frame clones and lacks some. The repertoire shows about 42,000 clones; the top ten hold approximately 1.4%. Comment on this clone: Its cognate antigen is unknown.

Trimming pared 0 bases from V and 8 bases from J, leaving 14 bases between. CDR3 length equals 14 residues. Germline lookup yields CDR1 SGHRS and CDR2 YFSETQ. The sample comprised PBMCs. This clonotype was sampled from a man in his thirties or forties in good health and CMV-seronegative. The J gene is TRBJ1-2, the V gene TRBV5-1; TRBD1 is a possible D gene (6 bases). The CDR3 region has the DNA TGCGCCAGCAGCTTGGCCGGGGCAGGGGACGGCTACACCTTC. This sequence encodes CASSLAGAGDGYTF.